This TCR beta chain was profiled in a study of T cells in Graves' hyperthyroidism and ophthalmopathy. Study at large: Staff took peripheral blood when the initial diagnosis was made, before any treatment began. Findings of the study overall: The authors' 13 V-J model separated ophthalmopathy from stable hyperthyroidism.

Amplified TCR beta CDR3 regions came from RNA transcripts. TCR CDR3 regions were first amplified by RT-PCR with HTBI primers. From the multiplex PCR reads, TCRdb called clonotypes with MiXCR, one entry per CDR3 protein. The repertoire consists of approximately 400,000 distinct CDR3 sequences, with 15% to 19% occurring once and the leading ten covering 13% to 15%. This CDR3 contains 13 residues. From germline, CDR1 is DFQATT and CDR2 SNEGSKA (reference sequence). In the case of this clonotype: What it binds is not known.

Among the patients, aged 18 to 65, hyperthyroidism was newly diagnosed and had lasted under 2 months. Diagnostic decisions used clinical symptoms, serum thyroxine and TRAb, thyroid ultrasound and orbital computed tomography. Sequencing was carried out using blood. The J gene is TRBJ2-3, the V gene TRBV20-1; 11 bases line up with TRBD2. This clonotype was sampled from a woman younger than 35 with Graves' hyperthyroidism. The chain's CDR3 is CTTSGTSTDTQYF. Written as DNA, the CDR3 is TGCACGACTAGCGGGACTTCCACAGATACGCAGTATTTT.